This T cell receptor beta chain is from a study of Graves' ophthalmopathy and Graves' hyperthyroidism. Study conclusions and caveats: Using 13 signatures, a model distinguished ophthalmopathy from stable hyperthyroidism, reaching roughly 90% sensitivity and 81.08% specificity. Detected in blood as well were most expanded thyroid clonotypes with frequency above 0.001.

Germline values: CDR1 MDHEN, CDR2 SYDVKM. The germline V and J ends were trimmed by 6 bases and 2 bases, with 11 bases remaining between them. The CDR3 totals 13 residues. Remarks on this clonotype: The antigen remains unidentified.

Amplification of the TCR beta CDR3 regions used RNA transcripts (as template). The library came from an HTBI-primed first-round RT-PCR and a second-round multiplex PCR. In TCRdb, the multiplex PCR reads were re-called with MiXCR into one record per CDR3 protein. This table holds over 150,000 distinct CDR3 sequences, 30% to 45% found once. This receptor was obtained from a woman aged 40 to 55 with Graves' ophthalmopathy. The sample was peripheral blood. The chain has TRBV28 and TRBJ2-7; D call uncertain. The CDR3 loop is CASSIFGPYEQYF. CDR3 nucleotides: TGTGCCAGCAGCATATTCGGTCCCTACGAGCAGTACTTC. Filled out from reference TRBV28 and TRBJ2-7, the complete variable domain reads DVKVTQSSRYLVKRTGEKVFLECVQDMDHENMFWYRQDPGLGLRLIYFSYDVKMKEKGDIPEGYSVSREKKERFSLILESASTNQTSMYLCASSIFGPYEQYFGPGTRLTVT.